The 9 T cell receptor beta chains given below trace back to one sample, sequenced in a study of blood T cell repertoires in COVID-19 (dated by TCRdb to about 2020). The protocol used for the library was the immunoSEQ multiplex PCR assay. Held by TCRdb, this immuneACCESS table contains in-frame sequences only and omits some clones. Under half of the omission traces to an unresolved V gene where checked; the cause of the rest is unknown. In this sample the table shows around 160,000 clones, around 85% of which occur a single time. The ten largest account for approximately 11% of the sample. The sequencing sample was made of peripheral blood. Every receptor here comes from a man in his sixties with active or convalescent COVID-19.

The chain employs TRBV5-1 and TRBJ2-5; the match to TRBD2 covers 9 bases. CDR3 size: 16 residues. Germline lookup yields CDR1 SGHRS and CDR2 YFSETQ. J gave up 2 bases and V 0 bases, and 5 bases lay outside the gene matches. In DNA, the CDR3 is TGCGCCAGCAGCTTGGATAGCGGGAGTTTTCAAGAGACCCAGTACTTC. It codes for CASSLDSGSFQETQYF.

The V and J genes are TRBV3-1 (or the pseudogene TRBV3-2) and TRBJ2-7; 8 bases line up with TRBD2. This CDR3 spans 13 amino acids. The germline gives CDR1 LGHDT, CDR2 YNNKEL (reference sequence). Trimming took 5 bases from V and 6 from J; bases not matched to a gene: 6. The CDR3, as DNA: TGTGCCAGCAGCTCGGGACTAGGGACCGAGCAGTACTTC. Residues: CASSSGLGTEQYF.

The gene calls are TRBV19 and TRBJ1-5, with 8 nucleotides matching TRBD1. The CDR3 consists of 16 residues. Per germline, CDR1 LNHDA and CDR2 SQIVND (reference sequence). The junction had 5 bases not matched to a gene; V was cut back by 4 bases and J by 0 bases. The CDR3 spells CASSTWTGYSNQPQHF. The DNA of the CDR3 is TGTGCCAGTAGTACCTGGACAGGGTATAGCAATCAGCCCCAGCATTTT.

The chain is built from TRBV27 and TRBJ2-5; 9 nucleotides line up with TRBD2. After removal of 5 bases from V and 3 bases from J, the junction contained 10 bases not matched to a gene. This CDR3 is 16 amino acids long. The germline V gene encodes CDR1 MNHEY and CDR2 SMNVEV (reference sequence). The CDR3 here is CASSTAGTSRKETQYF. The CDR3 DNA sequence: TGTGCCAGCAGTACAGCCGGGACTAGCAGAAAAGAGACCCAGTACTTC.

This clone has a single count. The chain has TRBV19 and TRBJ1-1, with TRBD1 matching over 10 bases. V lost 10 bases, J lost 6 bases, and 8 bases stayed unmatched. The CDR3 extends over 13 amino acids. Germline V gives CDR1 LNHDA, CDR2 SQIVND (reference sequence). Here the CDR3 DNA reads TGTGCCACTCTACCGGGACAGGGGCCTGAAGCTTTCTTT. Translation: CATLPGQGPEAFF.

A few counts support this clone. The chain uses TRBV20-1 and TRBJ2-5; 7 bases fit TRBD1. The CDR3 contains 11 residues. Per the germline V gene, CDR1 is DFQATT and CDR2 is SNEGSKA (reference sequence). The CDR3 DNA reads TGCAGCGGGACAGCGGAAGAGACCCAGTACTTC. This gives the protein CSGTAEETQYF.

The chain links TRBV11-2 to TRBJ1-1, with D unclear. V lost 2 bases to trimming and J lost 6 bases, with 22 bases between them. Germline assignment: CDR1 SGHAT and CDR2 FQNNGV. The CDR3 runs to 17 residues. The CDR3 DNA reads TGTGCCAGCAGCTTATACAAGCGCTCAGACCTTGCCCCTGAAGCTTTCTTT. Translating it yields CASSLYKRSDLAPEAFF.

The chain uses TRBV5-1 and TRBJ2-2; 10 positions agree with TRBD1. The length of the CDR3 is 17 residues. Germline V gene data show CDR1 as SGHRS and CDR2 as YFSETQ. V trimming: 2 bases; J trimming: 7 bases; junction bases outside the gene matches: 11. The CDR3 bases are TGCGCCAGCAGCTTCCGACCGGGACAGGGGTTGGGCGGGGAGCTGTTTTTT. Its protein is CASSFRPGQGLGGELFF.

The chain joins TRBV2 to TRBJ2-3; 8 positions match TRBD1. The J segment lost 2 bases and the V segment lost 6 bases, leaving 7 bases of the junction unmatched. This CDR3 region has 15 residues. The germline V gene encodes CDR1 SNHLY and CDR2 FYNNEI. For the CDR3, the DNA is TGTGCCAGCAGGTGGACAGGGACACACACAGATACGCAGTATTTT. Amino acids: CASRWTGTHTDTQYF.